This T cell receptor (beta chain) was captured in a study of T cell repertoires in cytomegalovirus infection. The germline CDR1 and CDR2 sequences are SGHTA and FQGNSA. Trimming took off 3 bases at V and 0 bases at J, with 9 bases between the two ends. The CDR3 is made up of 15 amino acids. This clonotype was counted at least ten times. The antigen is unknown. TCRdb re-analysed the reads in MiXCR, keeping a single row per CDR3 protein. The sample holds 550,000 to 850,000 distinct CDR3 sequences; about 33% are singletons and the top ten take around a sixth. The chain joins TRBV7-2 to TRBJ1-3; D is unclear. The receptor was isolated from a human donor in good health (CMV status not recorded). Some clones in this sample may be carry-over from other donors' samples. The sequenced sample was cultured PBMCs, obtained from culture after CMV antigen stimulation. CDR3 sequence reads: CASSFSGSSGNTIYF. The CDR3 DNA reads TGTGCCAGCAGCTTCTCAGGAAGCTCTGGAAACACCATATATTTT. Looking up the rest from reference TRBV7-2 and TRBJ1-3 gives the full variable domain: GAGVSQSPSNKVTEKGKDVELRCDPISGHTALYWYRQSLGQGLEFLIYFQGNSAPDKSGLPSDRFSAERTGGSVSTLTIQRTQQEDSAVYLCASSFSGSSGNTIYFGEGSWLTVV.